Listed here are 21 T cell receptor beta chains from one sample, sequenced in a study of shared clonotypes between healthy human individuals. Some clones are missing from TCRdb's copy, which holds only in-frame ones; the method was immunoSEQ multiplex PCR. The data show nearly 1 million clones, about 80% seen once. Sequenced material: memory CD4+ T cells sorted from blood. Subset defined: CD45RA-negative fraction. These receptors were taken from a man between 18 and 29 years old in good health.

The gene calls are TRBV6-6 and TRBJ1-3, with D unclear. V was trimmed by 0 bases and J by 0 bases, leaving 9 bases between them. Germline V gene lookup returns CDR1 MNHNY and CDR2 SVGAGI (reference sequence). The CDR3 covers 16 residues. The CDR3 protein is CASSYSGGSSGNTIYF. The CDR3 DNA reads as TGTGCCAGCAGTTACTCAGGAGGAAGCTCTGGAAACACCATATATTTT.

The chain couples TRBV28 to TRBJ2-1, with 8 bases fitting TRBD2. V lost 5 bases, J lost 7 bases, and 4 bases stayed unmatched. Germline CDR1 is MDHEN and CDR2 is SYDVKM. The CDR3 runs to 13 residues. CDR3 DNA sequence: TGTGCCAGCAGTAGGACTAGCCTAAATGAGCAGTTCTTC. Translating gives CASSRTSLNEQFF. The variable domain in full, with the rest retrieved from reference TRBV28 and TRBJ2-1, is DVKVTQSSRYLVKRTGEKVFLECVQDMDHENMFWYRQDPGLGLRLIYFSYDVKMKEKGDIPEGYSVSREKKERFSLILESASTNQTSMYLCASSRTSLNEQFFGPGTRLTVL.

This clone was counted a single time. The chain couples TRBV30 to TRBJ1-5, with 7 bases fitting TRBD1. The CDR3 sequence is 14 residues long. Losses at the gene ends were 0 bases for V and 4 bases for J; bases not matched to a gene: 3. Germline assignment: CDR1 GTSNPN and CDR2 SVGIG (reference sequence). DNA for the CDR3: TGTGCCTGGAGTGTAAGGGGGCGAAATCAGCCCCAGCATTTT. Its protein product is CAWSVRGRNQPQHF.

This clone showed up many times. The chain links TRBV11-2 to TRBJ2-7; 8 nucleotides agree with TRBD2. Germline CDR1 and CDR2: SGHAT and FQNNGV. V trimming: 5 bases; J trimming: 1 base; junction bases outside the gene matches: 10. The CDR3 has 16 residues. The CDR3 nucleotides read TGTGCCAGCAGCGATCCGGGGCGGGGGGCTTCCTACGAGCAGTACTTC. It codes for CASSDPGRGASYEQYF.

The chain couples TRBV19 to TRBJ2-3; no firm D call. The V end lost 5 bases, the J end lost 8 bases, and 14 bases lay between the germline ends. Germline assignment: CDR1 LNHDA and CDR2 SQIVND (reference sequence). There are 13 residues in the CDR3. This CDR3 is CASSAQPSGTQYF. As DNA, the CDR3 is TGTGCCAGTAGTGCCCAGCCCTCGGGTACGCAGTATTTT.

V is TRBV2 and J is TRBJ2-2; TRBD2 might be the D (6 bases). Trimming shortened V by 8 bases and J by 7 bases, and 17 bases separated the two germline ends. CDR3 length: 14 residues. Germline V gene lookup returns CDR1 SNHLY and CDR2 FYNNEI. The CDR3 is CASSPDYLRGELFF. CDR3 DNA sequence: TGTGCCAGCTCCCCGGACTACTTACGCGGGGAGCTGTTTTTT.

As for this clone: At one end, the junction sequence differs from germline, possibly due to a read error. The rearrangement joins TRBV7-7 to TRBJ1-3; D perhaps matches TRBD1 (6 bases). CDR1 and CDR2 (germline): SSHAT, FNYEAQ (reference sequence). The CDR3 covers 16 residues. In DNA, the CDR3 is TGTGCTAGCAGCTTAGAGGGGGGAAAGTATGGAAACACCATATATTTT. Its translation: CASSLEGGKYGNTIYF.

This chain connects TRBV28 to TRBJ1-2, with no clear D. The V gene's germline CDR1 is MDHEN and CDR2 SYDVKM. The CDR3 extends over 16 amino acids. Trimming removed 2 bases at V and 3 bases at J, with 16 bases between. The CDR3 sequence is CASSLEISVGYYGYTF. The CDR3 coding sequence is TGTGCCAGCAGTTTAGAAATATCGGTGGGGTACTATGGCTACACCTTC.

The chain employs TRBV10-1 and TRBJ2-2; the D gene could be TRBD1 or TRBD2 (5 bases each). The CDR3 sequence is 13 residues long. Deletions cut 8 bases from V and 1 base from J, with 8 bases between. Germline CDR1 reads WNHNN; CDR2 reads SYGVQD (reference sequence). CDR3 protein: CASQGRNTGELFF. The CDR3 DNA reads TGCGCCAGCCAGGGACGGAACACCGGGGAGCTGTTTTTT.

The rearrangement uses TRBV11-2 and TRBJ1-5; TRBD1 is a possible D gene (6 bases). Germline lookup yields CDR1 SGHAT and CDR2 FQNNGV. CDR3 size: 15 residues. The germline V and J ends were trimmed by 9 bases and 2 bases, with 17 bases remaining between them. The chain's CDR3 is CASAFEGGGNQPQHF. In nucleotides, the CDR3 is TGTGCCAGTGCCTTCGAGGGGGGAGGCAATCAGCCCCAGCATTTT.

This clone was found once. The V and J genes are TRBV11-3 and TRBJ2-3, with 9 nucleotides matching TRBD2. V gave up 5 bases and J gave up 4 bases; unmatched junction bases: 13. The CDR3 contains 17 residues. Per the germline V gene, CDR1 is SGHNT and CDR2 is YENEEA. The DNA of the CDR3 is TGTGCCAGCAGCCACGGGGGGGCTAGCGGGGCGGCAGATACGCAGTATTTT. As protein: CASSHGGASGAADTQYF.

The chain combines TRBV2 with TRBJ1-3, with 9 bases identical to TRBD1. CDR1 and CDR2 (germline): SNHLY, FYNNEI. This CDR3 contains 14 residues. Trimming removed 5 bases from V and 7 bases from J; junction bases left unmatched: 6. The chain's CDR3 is CASSKPGQGNTIYF. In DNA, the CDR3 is TGTGCCAGCAGTAAACCGGGACAGGGTAACACCATATATTTT.

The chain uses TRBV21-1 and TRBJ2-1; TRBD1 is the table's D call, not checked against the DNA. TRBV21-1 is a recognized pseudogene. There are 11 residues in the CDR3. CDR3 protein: CASPRANEQFF. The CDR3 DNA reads TGTGCCAGCCCCAGGGCCAATGAGCAGTTCTTC.

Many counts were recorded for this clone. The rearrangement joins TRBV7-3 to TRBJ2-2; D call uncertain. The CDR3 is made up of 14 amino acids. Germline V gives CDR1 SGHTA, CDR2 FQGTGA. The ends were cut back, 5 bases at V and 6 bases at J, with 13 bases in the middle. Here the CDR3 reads CASSPRLGSGELFF. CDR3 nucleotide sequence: TGTGCCAGCAGCCCGAGGTTAGGTTCCGGGGAGCTGTTTTTT.

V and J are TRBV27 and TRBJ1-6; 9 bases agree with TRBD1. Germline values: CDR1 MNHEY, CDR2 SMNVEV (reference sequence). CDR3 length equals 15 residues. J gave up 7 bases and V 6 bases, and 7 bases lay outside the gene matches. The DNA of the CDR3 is TGTGCCAGCAGCCCAGACAGGGGGAGGAATTCACCCCTCCACTTT. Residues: CASSPDRGRNSPLHF.

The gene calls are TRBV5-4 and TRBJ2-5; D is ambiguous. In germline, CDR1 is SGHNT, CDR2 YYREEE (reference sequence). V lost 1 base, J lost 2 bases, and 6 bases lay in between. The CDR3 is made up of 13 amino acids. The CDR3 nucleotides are TGTGCCAGCAGCTTGACAGCACAAGAGACCCAGTACTTC. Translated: CASSLTAQETQYF. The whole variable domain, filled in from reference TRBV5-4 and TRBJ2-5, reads ETGVTQSPTHLIKTRGQQVTLRCSSQSGHNTVSWYQQALGQGPQFIFQYYREEENGRGNFPPRFSGLQFPNYSSELNVNALELDDSALYLCASSLTAQETQYFGPGTRLLVL.

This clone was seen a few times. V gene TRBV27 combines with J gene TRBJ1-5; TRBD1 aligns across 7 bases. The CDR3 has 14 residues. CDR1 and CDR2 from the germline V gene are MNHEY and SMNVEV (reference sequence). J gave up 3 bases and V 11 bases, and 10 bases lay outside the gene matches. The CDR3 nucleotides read TGTGCCTCTCGCCGGGACAGAGACAATCAGCCCCAGCATTTT. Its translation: CASRRDRDNQPQHF.

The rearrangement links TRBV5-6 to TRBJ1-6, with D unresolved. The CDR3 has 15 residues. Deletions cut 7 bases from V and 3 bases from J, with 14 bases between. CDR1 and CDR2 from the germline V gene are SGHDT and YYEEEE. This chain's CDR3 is CASSGGKSYNSPLHF. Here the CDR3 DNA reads TGTGCCAGCTCTGGTGGTAAGAGCTATAATTCACCCCTCCACTTT.

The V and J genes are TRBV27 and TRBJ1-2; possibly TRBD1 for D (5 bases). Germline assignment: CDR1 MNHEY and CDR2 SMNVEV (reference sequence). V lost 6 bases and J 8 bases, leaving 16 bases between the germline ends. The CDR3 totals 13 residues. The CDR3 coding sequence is TGTGCCAGCAGCTGGGACGGTTTGGTGGGCTACACCTTC. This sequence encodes CASSWDGLVGYTF.

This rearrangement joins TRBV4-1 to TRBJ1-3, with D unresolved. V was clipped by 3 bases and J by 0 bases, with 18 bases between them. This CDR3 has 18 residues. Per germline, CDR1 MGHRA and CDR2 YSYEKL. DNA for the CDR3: TGCGCCAGCAGCCAGGGAAGGACGGAGACTTACTCTGGAAACACCATATATTTT. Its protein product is CASSQGRTETYSGNTIYF.

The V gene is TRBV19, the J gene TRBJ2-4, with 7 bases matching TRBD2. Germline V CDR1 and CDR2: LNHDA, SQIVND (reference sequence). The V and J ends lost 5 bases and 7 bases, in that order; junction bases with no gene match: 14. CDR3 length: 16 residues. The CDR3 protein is CASSVGTTLEGNIQYF. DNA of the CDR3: TGTGCCAGTAGTGTCGGGACTACACTAGAGGGGAACATTCAGTACTTC. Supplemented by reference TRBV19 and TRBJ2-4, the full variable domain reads DGGITQSPKYLFRKEGQNVTLSCEQNLNHDAMYWYRQDPGQGLRLIYYSQIVNDFQKGDIAEGYSVSREKKESFPLTVTSAQKNPTAFYLCASSVGTTLEGNIQYFGAGTRLSVL.